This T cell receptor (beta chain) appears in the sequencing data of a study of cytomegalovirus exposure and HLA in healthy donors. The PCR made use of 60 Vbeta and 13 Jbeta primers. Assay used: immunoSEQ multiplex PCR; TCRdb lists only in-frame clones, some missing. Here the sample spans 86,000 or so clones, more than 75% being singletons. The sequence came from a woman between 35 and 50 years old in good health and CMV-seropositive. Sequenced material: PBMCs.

CDR3 loop: CASSPINLELTGELFF. The CDR3 nucleotides are TGTGCCAGCAGTCCAATCAACTTAGAACTAACCGGGGAGCTGTTTTTT. The rearrangement uses TRBV13 and TRBJ2-2, with no clear D. Trimming stripped 6 bases from V and 5 bases from J, with 19 bases between. Looked up from germline, CDR1 is PRHDT and CDR2 is FYEKMQ (reference sequence). This CDR3 spans 16 amino acids.